Here is one T cell receptor (beta chain) with its context. The sample comes from a study of identical twins. TCRdb ran MiXCR on the 5' RACE reads and lists one entry per CDR3 protein. The sample includes approximately 490,000 distinct CDR3 sequences, more than 20% seen only once; the top ten take approximately 0.5%. The CDR3 is made up of 14 amino acids. Germline V gene lookup returns CDR1 LNHNV and CDR2 YYDKDF (reference sequence). V gave up 5 bases and J gave up 2 bases; unmatched junction bases: 5. These data also featured in a second study, about yellow fever vaccine responses in identical twins.

Sequenced material: CD4+ T cells sorted from blood. The clonotype was recovered from a woman aged 18-29 years in good health. V and J are TRBV15 and TRBJ2-7, with 8 bases that match TRBD1. The CDR3 is CATSERQGPYEQYV. CDR3 DNA: TGTGCCACCAGCGAAAGACAGGGGCCCTACGAGCAGTACGTC.